Sequencing of this T cell receptor (beta chain) was carried out in a study of blood T cell repertoires in COVID-19. Turning to the study itself: The origin of the acute and convalescent COVID-19 samples was the United States, Italy and Spain.

V was clipped by 4 bases and J by 1 base, with 11 bases between them. Germline CDR1 reads SGHRS; CDR2 reads YFSETQ. The CDR3 totals 14 residues. Using immunoSEQ multiplex PCR, the repertoire was profiled, and TCRdb retains in-frame clones only, with some absent. The data show roughly 250,000 clones, with more than 85% seen just once and around 0.84% held by the top ten. This TCR was sampled from a man under 40 with acute or convalescent COVID-19. Source material: peripheral blood. The rearrangement uses TRBV5-1 and TRBJ2-5; no clear D. The CDR3 region is CASSLLSLQETQYF. The CDR3 DNA follows: TGCGCCAGCAGCCTTTTGAGTCTCCAAGAGACCCAGTACTTC.